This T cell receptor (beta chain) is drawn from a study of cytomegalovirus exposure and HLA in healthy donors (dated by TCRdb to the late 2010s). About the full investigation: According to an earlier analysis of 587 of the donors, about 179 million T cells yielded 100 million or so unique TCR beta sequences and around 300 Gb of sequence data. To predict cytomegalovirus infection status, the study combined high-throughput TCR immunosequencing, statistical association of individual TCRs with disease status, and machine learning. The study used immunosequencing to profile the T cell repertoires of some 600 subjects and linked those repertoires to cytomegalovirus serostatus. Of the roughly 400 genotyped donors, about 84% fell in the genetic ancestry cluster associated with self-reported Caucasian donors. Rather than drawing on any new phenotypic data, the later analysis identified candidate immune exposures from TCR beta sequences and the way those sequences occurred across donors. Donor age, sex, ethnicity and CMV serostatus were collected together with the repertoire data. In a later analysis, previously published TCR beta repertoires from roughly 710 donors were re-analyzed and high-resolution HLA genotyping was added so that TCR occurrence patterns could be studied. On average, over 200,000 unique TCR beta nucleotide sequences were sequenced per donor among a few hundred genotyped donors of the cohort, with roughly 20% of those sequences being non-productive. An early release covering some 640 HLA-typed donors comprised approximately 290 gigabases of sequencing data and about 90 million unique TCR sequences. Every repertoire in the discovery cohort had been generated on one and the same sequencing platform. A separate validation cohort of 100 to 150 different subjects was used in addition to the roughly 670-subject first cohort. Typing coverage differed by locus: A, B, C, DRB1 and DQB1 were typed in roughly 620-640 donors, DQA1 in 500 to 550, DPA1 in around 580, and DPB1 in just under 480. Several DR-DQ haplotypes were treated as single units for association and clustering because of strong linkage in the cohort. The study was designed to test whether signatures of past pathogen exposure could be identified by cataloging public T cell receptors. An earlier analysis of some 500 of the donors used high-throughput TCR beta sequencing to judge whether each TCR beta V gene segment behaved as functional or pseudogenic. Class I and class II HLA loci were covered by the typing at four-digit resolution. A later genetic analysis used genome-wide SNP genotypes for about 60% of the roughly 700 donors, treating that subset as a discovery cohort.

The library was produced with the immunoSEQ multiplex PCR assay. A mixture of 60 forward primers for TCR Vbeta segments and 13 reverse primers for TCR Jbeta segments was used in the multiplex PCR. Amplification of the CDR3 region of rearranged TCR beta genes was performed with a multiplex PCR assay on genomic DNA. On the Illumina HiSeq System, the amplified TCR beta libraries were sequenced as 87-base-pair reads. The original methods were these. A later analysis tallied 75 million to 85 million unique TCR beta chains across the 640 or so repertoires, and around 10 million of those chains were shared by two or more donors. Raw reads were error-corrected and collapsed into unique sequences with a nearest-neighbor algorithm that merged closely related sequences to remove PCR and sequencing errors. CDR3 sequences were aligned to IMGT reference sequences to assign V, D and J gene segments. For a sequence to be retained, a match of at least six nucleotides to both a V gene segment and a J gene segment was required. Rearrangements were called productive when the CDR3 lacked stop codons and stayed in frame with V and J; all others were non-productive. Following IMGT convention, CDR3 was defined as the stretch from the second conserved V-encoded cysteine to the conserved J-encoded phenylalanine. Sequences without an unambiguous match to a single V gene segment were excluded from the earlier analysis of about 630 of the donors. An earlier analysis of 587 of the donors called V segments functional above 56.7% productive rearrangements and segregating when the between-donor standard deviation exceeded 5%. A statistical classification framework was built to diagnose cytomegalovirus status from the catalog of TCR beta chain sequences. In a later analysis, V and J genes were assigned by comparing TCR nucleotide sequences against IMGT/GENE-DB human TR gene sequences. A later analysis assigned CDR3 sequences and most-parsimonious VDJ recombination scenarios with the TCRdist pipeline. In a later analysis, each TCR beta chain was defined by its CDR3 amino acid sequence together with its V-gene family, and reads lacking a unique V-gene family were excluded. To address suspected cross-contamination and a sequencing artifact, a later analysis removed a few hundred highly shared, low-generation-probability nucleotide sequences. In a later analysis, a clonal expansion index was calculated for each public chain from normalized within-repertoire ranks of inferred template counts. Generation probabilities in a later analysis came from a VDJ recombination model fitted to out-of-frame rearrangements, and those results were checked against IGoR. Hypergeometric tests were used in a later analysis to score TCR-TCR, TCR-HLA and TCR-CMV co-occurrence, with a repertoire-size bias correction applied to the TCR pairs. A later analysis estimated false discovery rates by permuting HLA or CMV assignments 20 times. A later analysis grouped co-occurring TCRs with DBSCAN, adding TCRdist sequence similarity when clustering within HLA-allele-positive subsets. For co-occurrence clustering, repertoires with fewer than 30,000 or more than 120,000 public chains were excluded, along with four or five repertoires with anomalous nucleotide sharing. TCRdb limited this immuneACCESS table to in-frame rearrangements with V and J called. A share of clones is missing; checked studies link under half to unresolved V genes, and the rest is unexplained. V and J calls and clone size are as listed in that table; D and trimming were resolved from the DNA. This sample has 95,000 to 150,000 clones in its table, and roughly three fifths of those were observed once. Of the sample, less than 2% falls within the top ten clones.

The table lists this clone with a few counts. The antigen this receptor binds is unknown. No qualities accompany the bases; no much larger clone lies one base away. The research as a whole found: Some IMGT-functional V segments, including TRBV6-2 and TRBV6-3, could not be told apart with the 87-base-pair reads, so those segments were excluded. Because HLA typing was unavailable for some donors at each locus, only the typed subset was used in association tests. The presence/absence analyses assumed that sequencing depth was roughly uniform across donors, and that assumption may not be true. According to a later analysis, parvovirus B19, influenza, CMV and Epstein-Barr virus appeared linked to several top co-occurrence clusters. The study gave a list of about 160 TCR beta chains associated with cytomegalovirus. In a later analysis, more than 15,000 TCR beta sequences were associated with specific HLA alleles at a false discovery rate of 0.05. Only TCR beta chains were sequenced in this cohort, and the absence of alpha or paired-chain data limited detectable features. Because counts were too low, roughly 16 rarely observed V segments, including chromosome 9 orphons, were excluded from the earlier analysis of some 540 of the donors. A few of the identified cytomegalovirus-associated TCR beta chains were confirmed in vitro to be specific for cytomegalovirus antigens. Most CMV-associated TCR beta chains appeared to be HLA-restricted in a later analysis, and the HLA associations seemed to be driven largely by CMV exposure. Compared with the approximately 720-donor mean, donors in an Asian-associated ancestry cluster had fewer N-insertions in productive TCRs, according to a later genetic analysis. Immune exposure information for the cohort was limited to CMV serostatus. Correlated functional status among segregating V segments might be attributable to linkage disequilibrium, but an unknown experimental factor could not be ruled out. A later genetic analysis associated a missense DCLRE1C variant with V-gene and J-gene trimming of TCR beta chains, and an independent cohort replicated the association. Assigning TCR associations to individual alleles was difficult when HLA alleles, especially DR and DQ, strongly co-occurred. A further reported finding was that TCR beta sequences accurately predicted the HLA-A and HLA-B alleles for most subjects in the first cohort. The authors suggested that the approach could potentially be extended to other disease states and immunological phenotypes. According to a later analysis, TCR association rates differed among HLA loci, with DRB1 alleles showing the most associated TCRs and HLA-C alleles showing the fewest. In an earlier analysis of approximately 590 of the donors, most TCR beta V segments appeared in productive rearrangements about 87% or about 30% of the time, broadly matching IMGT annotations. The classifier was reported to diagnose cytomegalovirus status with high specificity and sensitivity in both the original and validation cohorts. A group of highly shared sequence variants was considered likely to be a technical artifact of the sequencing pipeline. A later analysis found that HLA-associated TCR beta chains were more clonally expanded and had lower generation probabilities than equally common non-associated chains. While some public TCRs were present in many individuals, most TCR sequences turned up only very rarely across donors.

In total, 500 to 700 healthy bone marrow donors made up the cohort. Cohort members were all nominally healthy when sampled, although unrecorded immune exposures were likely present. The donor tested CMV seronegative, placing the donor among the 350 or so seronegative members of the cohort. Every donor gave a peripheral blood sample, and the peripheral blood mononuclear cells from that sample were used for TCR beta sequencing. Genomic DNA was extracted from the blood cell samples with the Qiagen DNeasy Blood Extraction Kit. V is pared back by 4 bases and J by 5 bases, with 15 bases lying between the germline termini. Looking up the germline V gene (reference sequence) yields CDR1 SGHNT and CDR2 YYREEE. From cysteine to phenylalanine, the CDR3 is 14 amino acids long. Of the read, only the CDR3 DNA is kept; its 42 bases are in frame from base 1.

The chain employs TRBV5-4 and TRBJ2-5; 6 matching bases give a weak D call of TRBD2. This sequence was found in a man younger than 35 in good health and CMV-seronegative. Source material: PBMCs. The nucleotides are TGTGCCAGCAGCCCCATCTCGGCGGGGGAGACCCAGTACTTC. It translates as CASSPISAGETQYF.